This entry lists 24 T cell receptor beta chains sequenced from one sample in a study of neoadjuvant nivolumab and ipilimumab in lung cancer. Generated by immunoSEQ multiplex PCR, the TCRdb table keeps only in-frame clones and is missing some. The data hold 25,000 to 35,000 clones, with around 80% observed a single time. The specimen was tumor tissue, collected after neoadjuvant nivolumab, alone or with ipilimumab, at or shortly before surgery. Receptors were obtained from an adult with non-small cell lung cancer.

The chain carries TRBV7-8 and TRBJ1-3, with unresolved D. The CDR3 is made up of 15 amino acids. CDR1 and CDR2 from the germline V gene are SGHVS and FQNEAQ. Trimming pared 5 bases from V and 3 bases from J, leaving 14 bases between. This CDR3 reads CASSRTEGYGNTIYF. The CDR3 DNA sequence: TGTGCCAGCAGCCGGACGGAAGGATATGGAAACACCATATATTTT.

The chain links TRBV2 to TRBJ2-2; D perhaps matches TRBD1 (5 bases). This CDR3 comprises 15 residues. V shed 6 bases and J shed 5 bases, with 16 bases lying between them. Germline assignment: CDR1 SNHLY and CDR2 FYNNEI. The CDR3 is CASSLGPTSTGELFF. The CDR3 DNA is TGTGCCAGCAGCCTGGGGCCTACCTCAACCGGGGAGCTGTTTTTT.

This clone has only one observation. V and J are TRBV5-1 and TRBJ1-6; D is perhaps TRBD1 (6 bases). Germline V gene data show CDR1 as SGHRS and CDR2 as YFSETQ. Trimming shortened V by 0 bases and J by 0 bases, and 10 bases separated the two germline ends. This CDR3 has 17 amino acids. CDR3 sequence (DNA): TGCGCCAGCAGCTTGGGTCAGGACAGCTCCTATAATTCACCCCTCCACTTT. Translated: CASSLGQDSSYNSPLHF.

The chain has TRBV7-6 and TRBJ2-1; D uncertain. The CDR3 has 13 amino acids. Germline V gives CDR1 SGHVS, CDR2 FNYEAQ. V lost 5 bases and J lost 5, with 10 bases in between. CDR3 bases: TGTGCCAGCAGCCTTATACAGAACAATGAGCAGTTCTTC. Its protein product is CASSLIQNNEQFF.

This clone appeared a single time. The V gene is TRBV6-5, the J gene TRBJ2-7, with D perhaps matching TRBD2 (6 bases). The V end lost 5 bases, the J end lost 7 bases, and 18 bases lay between the germline ends. Germline CDR1 is MNHEY and CDR2 is SVGAGI. The CDR3 totals 14 residues. The CDR3 region has the DNA TGTGCCAGCAGTGTGCCGGGGGACCGCAGGGAGCAGTACTTC. Translation: CASSVPGDRREQYF.

The chain uses TRBV5-1 and TRBJ2-5; 11 bases align to TRBD1. With V trimmed by 4 bases and J by 4 bases, 3 bases remained unmatched. Germline loops: CDR1 SGHRS, CDR2 YFSETQ. This CDR3 has 14 amino acids. DNA of the CDR3: TGCGCCAGCAGCCCAGGACAGGGGGCAGAGACCCAGTACTTC. Its protein product is CASSPGQGAETQYF.

This clone was observed a handful of times. The chain links TRBV27 to TRBJ1-5; tentatively, D is TRBD1 (6 bases). The CDR3 is made up of 14 amino acids. V was shortened by 10 bases and J by 9 bases, with 22 bases between the two germline ends. Looked up from germline, CDR1 is MNHEY and CDR2 is SMNVEV (reference sequence). CDR3 nucleotide sequence: TGTGCCACCGGCGCGGGGGGCACCCCATCGCCCCAGCATTTT. Translation: CATGAGGTPSPQHF.

As DNA, the CDR3 is TGTGCCAGCAGCGATACAGGGGGCGGTCAGCCCCAGCATTTT. Protein sequence: CASSDTGGGQPQHF. V is TRBV6-6 and J is TRBJ1-5; the match to TRBD1 covers 9 bases. Losses at the gene ends were 6 bases for V and 6 bases for J; bases not matched to a gene: 6. This CDR3 spans 14 amino acids. CDR1 MNHNY and CDR2 SVGAGI come from the germline V gene (reference sequence).

This rearrangement joins TRBV18 to TRBJ2-7, with unresolved D. V was shortened by 5 bases and J by 3 bases, with 11 bases between the two germline ends. The germline gives CDR1 KGHSH, CDR2 LQKENI. This CDR3 has 13 residues. The CDR3, as DNA: TGTGCCAGCTCATTTAACAGCCGCTACGAGCAGTACTTC. It yields the protein CASSFNSRYEQYF.

Remarks on this clone: At one boundary the junction diverges from the germline segment, which might be a read error. The chain couples TRBV7-7 to TRBJ2-5; D possibly corresponds to TRBD1 (5 bases). This CDR3 is built from 14 residues. Germline V gives CDR1 SSHAT, CDR2 FNYEAQ (reference sequence). The chain's CDR3 is CASSFLRVRETQYF. CDR3 bases: TGTGCTAGCAGCTTTCTCAGGGTACGAGAGACCCAGTACTTC.

The J gene is TRBJ1-1, the V gene TRBV2; D is uncertain. Germline lookup yields CDR1 SNHLY and CDR2 FYNNEI. Trimming removed 6 bases from V and 1 base from J, with 9 bases in between. The CDR3 totals 13 residues. CDR3 sequence: CASRRGENTEAFF. The CDR3 nucleotides are TGTGCCAGCAGACGGGGAGAGAACACTGAAGCTTTCTTT.

This rearrangement joins TRBV10-3 to TRBJ2-7; a possible D gene is TRBD2 (6 bases). Deletions cut 8 bases from V and 2 bases from J, with 10 bases between. The CDR3 covers 12 residues. Per germline, CDR1 ENHRY and CDR2 SYGVKD. The CDR3 DNA reads as TGTGCCATCTCCCGGGAGACCTACGAGCAGTACTTC. Protein sequence: CAISRETYEQYF.

The chain carries TRBV5-4 and TRBJ2-7, with 7 bases lining up with TRBD1. The CDR3 loop spans 13 amino acids. Germline V CDR1 and CDR2: SGHNT, YYREEE (reference sequence). V dropped 6 bases and J dropped 5; count of bases not matched to a gene: 8. CDR3 bases: TGTGCCAGCACCCAACAGGGGTTCGACGAGCAGTACTTC. This translates into CASTQQGFDEQYF.

V gene TRBV30 combines with J gene TRBJ2-1, with 11 positions matching TRBD2. This CDR3 is built from 17 residues. Germline values: CDR1 GTSNPN, CDR2 SVGIG (reference sequence). J was trimmed by 2 bases and V by 1 base; bases with no gene match: 7. CDR3 residues: CAWSASYSGGAYNEQFF. Written as DNA, the CDR3 is TGTGCCTGGAGTGCCTCTTATAGCGGGGGGGCCTACAATGAGCAGTTCTTC.

J is TRBJ1-3 and V is TRBV7-9; D gene unclear. Germline V CDR1 and CDR2: SEHNR, FQNEAQ (reference sequence). Trimming removed 4 bases at V and 0 bases at J, with 4 bases between. The CDR3 spans 13 residues. CDR3 residues: CASSSLSGNTIYF. The CDR3 coding sequence is TGTGCCAGCAGCTCCCTCTCTGGAAACACCATATATTTT.

V usage is TRBV30 and J usage is TRBJ2-7; 7 bases align to TRBD2. With 5 bases clipped from V and 8 bases from J, the junction kept 15 bases outside the gene matches. The CDR3 is 14 residues long. The germline V gene encodes CDR1 GTSNPN and CDR2 SVGIG (reference sequence). CDR3 coding DNA: TGTGCCTGGGCCCAGGGCCGACGAGCGGGGCAGCAGTACTTC. Translation: CAWAQGRRAGQQYF.

This clone has a handful of counts. This chain uses TRBV4-1 with TRBJ2-6, with D perhaps assigned TRBD1 or TRBD2 (6 bases each). This CDR3 spans 16 amino acids. V lost 0 bases and J 4 bases, leaving 10 bases between the germline ends. Germline V gene data show CDR1 as MGHRA and CDR2 as YSYEKL. DNA for the CDR3: TGCGCCAGCAGCCAAGAGACGGGGGCCGGGGCCAACGTCCTGACTTTC. Translating it yields CASSQETGAGANVLTF.

The CDR3 DNA is TGTGCCAGCAGCTCTGATCTAGCGGGGGGCAGTAGATCCAAGCAGTACTTC. Translating it yields CASSSDLAGGSRSKQYF. The genes are TRBV7-2 and TRBJ2-7; TRBD2 agrees at 11 bases. CDR3 length: 17 amino acids. The V segment lost 4 bases and the J segment 8 bases; nucleotides outside the gene matches: 16. The V gene's germline CDR1 is SGHTA and CDR2 FQGNSA.

The rearrangement joins TRBV5-8 to TRBJ2-5; 7 bases fit TRBD2. CDR1 and CDR2 from the germline V gene are SGHTS and YDEGEE. The CDR3 extends over 15 amino acids. V lost 4 bases, J lost 3 bases, and 9 bases stayed unmatched. DNA for the CDR3: TGTGCCAGCAGCCTGGTCCTAGCGGATAAAGAGACCCAGTACTTC. This sequence encodes CASSLVLADKETQYF. Using reference TRBV5-8 and TRBJ2-5 for the parts outside the CDR3, the full variable domain is EAGVTQSPTHLIKTRGQQATLRCSPISGHTSVYWYQQALGLGLQFLLWYDEGEERNRGNFPPRFSGRQFPNYSSELNVNALELEDSALYLCASSLVLADKETQYFGPGTRLLVL.

This chain links TRBV7-2 with TRBJ2-7, with TRBD2 identical over 7 bases. Germline lookup yields CDR1 SGHTA and CDR2 FQGNSA. Losses at the gene ends were 1 base for V and 2 bases for J; bases not matched to a gene: 2. There are 14 residues in the CDR3. Written as DNA, the CDR3 is TGTGCCAGCAGCTTAGGGGCGGGGGCCTACGAGCAGTACTTC. Its translation is CASSLGAGAYEQYF.

The chain joins TRBV7-6 to TRBJ2-2, with 8 bases matching TRBD2. J lost 4 bases, V lost 3 bases, and 4 bases had no gene match. The CDR3 length is 15 residues. CDR1 and CDR2 (germline): SGHVS, FNYEAQ. In DNA, the CDR3 is TGTGCCAGCAGCTTCGGGGGGGTCGCCACCGGGGAGCTGTTTTTT. Amino acids: CASSFGGVATGELFF.

This rearrangement joins TRBV7-2 to TRBJ2-5; TRBD2 matches at 14 bases. This CDR3 spans 15 amino acids. Germline V CDR1 and CDR2: SGHTA, FQGNSA. J lost 4 bases, V lost 7 bases, and 5 bases had no gene match. The CDR3 loop reads CASTRGTSGGETQYF. CDR3 sequence (DNA): TGTGCCAGCACCCGGGGGACTAGCGGGGGAGAGACCCAGTACTTC.

This clone has more than one count but fewer than ten. V and J are TRBV27 and TRBJ1-2, with 8 bases matching TRBD1. CDR3 length equals 13 residues. V was clipped by 2 bases and J by 6 bases; unmatched bases: 2. Germline CDR1 MNHEY, CDR2 SMNVEV (reference sequence). CDR3 DNA sequence: TGTGCCAGCAGTTTAGGACAGGGCCATGGCTACACCTTC. Translating gives CASSLGQGHGYTF.

This clone rates as medium-sized. This chain uses TRBV29-1 with TRBJ2-2, with a weak D call TRBD1 (6 bases). The CDR3 sequence is 12 residues long. The V gene's germline CDR1 is SQVTM and CDR2 ANQGSEA. V shed 7 bases and J shed 6 bases, with 12 bases lying between them. CDR3 bases: TGCAGCGGAACAGGGACGGCCGGGGAGCTGTTTTTT. The encoded protein is CSGTGTAGELFF.